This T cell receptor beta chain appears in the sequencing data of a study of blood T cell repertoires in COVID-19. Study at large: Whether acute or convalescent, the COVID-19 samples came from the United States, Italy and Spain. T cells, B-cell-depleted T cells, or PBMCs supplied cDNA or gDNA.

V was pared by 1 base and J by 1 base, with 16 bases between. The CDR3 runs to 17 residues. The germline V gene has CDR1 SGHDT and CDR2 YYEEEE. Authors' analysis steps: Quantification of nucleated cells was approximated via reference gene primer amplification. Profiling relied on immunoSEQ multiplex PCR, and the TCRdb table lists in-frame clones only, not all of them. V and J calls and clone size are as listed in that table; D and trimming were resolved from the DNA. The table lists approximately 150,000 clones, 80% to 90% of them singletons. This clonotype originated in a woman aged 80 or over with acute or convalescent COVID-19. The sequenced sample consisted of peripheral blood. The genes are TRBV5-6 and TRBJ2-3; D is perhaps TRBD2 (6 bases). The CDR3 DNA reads TGTGCCAGCAGCTTGAGGCCCGCGGGGAAGCGCACAGATACGCAGTATTTT. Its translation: CASSLRPAGKRTDTQYF.